The clone carrying this T cell receptor beta chain has at least ten counts. The entry originates in a study of tumor-infiltrating lymphocytes in primary liver carcinoma. About the research overall: Among the tumors, stages were T1-T3 N0M0 and sizes about 4.2 to 10 cm. Sequencing of the samples generated roughly 3.65 to 7.5 million productive TCRbeta reads, with similar yields across tissue types.

The V gene lost 6 bases and the J gene lost 2 bases, with 11 bases spanning the gap. This CDR3 region has 13 residues. Looked up from germline, CDR1 is SGHAT and CDR2 is FQNNGV. Starting material of 450 to 500 ng total RNA yielded TCR beta cDNA via a constant-region primer. Libraries of TCR beta came from three nested multiplex PCR rounds with slightly modified ARM-PCR. The first two PCR rounds used TRBV1-TRBV30 forward primers with a C-beta reverse primer, about 10 cycles each. TCRdb independently ran MiXCR on the multiplex PCR reads; one entry per CDR3 protein. There are some 320,000 distinct CDR3 sequences in the sample; 65% occur only once, and roughly 9% lies in the top ten. Both blood RNA, taken from unsorted whole blood, and germline DNA were extracted.

Sequencing was carried out using peripheral blood. This TCR came from a man in his forties or fifties with primary liver carcinoma and hepatitis B virus infection. The rearrangement joins TRBV11-2 to TRBJ2-7, with D tentatively TRBD2 (6 bases). CDR3 loop: CASSLAGPYEQYF. CDR3 in DNA: TGTGCCAGCAGTTTGGCGGGGCCCTACGAGCAGTACTTC.